What follows are 4 T cell receptor beta chains derived from one specimen sequenced in a study of glioma-infiltrating T cells. TCR alpha and beta CDR3 regions were amplified from RNA using iRepertoire nested multiplex PCR. TCRdb reanalysed the multiplex PCR reads using MiXCR and keeps one entry per CDR3 protein. The sample has 300,000 to 450,000 distinct CDR3 sequences, more than 35% seen once. Source material: glioma tissue, nonneoplastic brain tissue, or PBMCs (not recorded which). The source is a human donor with low-grade glioma or glioblastoma, undergoing nonglioma brain surgery, or in good health (not recorded which).

The chain uses TRBV6-1 and TRBJ2-1; D is possibly TRBD1 or TRBD2 (6 bases each). The germline gives CDR1 MNHNS, CDR2 SASEGT. The length of the CDR3 is 16 residues. V was shortened by 0 bases and J by 6 bases, with 15 bases between the two germline ends. The CDR3 DNA reads TGTGCCAGCAGTGAAGCGCTGGGGGGCGGCGTCAATGAGCAGTTCTTC. Encoded protein: CASSEALGGGVNEQFF.

V is TRBV6-1 and J is TRBJ2-7; D might be TRBD1 or TRBD2, each matching 7 bases. The length of the CDR3 is 16 residues. Looked up from germline, CDR1 is MNHNS and CDR2 is SASEGT. V gave up 5 bases and J gave up 6 bases, with 23 bases separating them. The CDR3 DNA reads TGTGCCAGCAGTCCCGAGGGGGGGACAGCGAGGGGCGAGCAGTACTTC. Protein sequence: CASSPEGGTARGEQYF.

This clonotype was counted ten times or more. Written as DNA, the CDR3 is TGTGCCAGCAGTCGAATGCCGTGGCGGCTGGACACTGAAGCTTTCTTT. Translated, it gives CASSRMPWRLDTEAFF. The V and J genes are TRBV28 and TRBJ1-1; D is ambiguous. CDR1 and CDR2 from the germline V gene are MDHEN and SYDVKM. The CDR3 is made up of 16 amino acids. The V and J ends lost 5 bases and 3 bases respectively, with 19 bases between them.

This clonotype was detected a few times. The chain employs TRBV5-4 and TRBJ1-1; D call uncertain. The CDR3 has 13 residues. From germline, CDR1 is SGHNT and CDR2 YYREEE (reference sequence). The germline V and J ends were trimmed by 4 bases and 7 bases, with 14 bases remaining between them. The CDR3 bases are TGTGCCAGCAGCCTCGACACGGCTAATGAAGCTTTCTTT. This translates into CASSLDTANEAFF. Complete variable domain (other parts from reference TRBV5-4 and TRBJ1-1): ETGVTQSPTHLIKTRGQQVTLRCSSQSGHNTVSWYQQALGQGPQFIFQYYREEENGRGNFPPRFSGLQFPNYSSELNVNALELDDSALYLCASSLDTANEAFFGQGTRLTVV.